These 14 T cell receptor beta chains were sequenced from one sample in a study of beta chain features in type 1 diabetes. Study results and caveats: Type 1 diabetes patients showed a moderate but significant shortening of TCRB CDR3s in all four CD4+ subsets.

Expressed TCRB transcripts were sequenced because the isolated RNA had all been reverse transcribed beforehand. TCRdb keeps only in-frame clones here, not all; method: immunoSEQ multiplex PCR. The sample lists 40,000 to 60,000 clones; about three fifths were seen once. These receptors are not linked to any known antigen. The specimen sequenced was stem cell memory CD4+ T cells from blood. All receptors derive from a young woman with type 1 diabetes.

The chain recombines TRBV10-1 with TRBJ2-7; D is unclear. The CDR3 totals 14 residues. The V gene's germline CDR1 is WNHNN and CDR2 SYGVQD (reference sequence). The ends were cut back, 5 bases at V and 2 bases at J, with 13 bases in the middle. The CDR3 loop is CASSQGVSTYEQYF. The CDR3 coding sequence is TGCGCCAGCAGTCAAGGAGTTTCGACCTACGAGCAGTACTTC.

The chain links TRBV11-1 to TRBJ1-1; possible D gene TRBD1, 5 bases. The CDR3 consists of 15 residues. V dropped 3 bases and J dropped 1 base, with 12 bases sitting between them. Germline CDR1 and CDR2: SGHAT and FQDESV (reference sequence). Here the CDR3 reads CASSFRQGENTEAFF. The CDR3 DNA follows: TGTGCCAGCAGCTTCCGCCAAGGGGAGAACACTGAAGCTTTCTTT.

The chain links TRBV4-1 to TRBJ2-1, with 8 nucleotides matching TRBD2. Losses at the gene ends were 4 bases for V and 10 bases for J; bases not matched to a gene: 12. Per the germline V gene, CDR1 is MGHRA and CDR2 is YSYEKL. The CDR3 has 15 residues. In DNA form, the CDR3 reads TGCGCCAGCAGCCCTATCTCAGGACTAGCTTCCGAGCAGTTCTTC. It specifies CASSPISGLASEQFF.

The chain is built from TRBV5-1 and TRBJ1-1; no firm D call. V lost 0 bases, J lost 2 bases, and 8 bases lay in between. Germline V lookup: CDR1 SGHRS, CDR2 YFSETQ. The CDR3 covers 14 residues. The CDR3 here is CASSLDGINTEAFF. CDR3 bases: TGCGCCAGCAGCTTGGATGGCATCAACACTGAAGCTTTCTTT.

About this clone itself: The sample contains more than one DNA sequence encoding this CDR3. The rearrangement links TRBV9 to TRBJ2-6; the match to TRBD1 covers 7 bases. Trimming at V came to 3 bases and at J to 2 bases, leaving 2 bases not matched to a gene. CDR1 SGDLS and CDR2 YYNGEE come from the germline V gene. This CDR3 region has 15 residues. CDR3 nucleotides: TGTGCCAGCAGCGCCGACAGGGCTGGGGCCAACGTCCTGACTTTC. Translating it yields CASSADRAGANVLTF.

The chain joins TRBV2 to TRBJ2-7; 9 bases agree with TRBD2. CDR1 is SNHLY and CDR2 is FYNNEI in the germline V gene. The CDR3 consists of 14 residues. J lost 3 bases, V lost 6 bases, and 6 bases had no gene match. For the CDR3, the DNA is TGTGCCAGCAGCGGAGCGGGAGGTAACTACGAGCAGTACTTC. It translates to CASSGAGGNYEQYF.

This chain links TRBV29-1 with TRBJ2-3, with 9 positions matching TRBD2. J was trimmed by 3 bases and V by 7 bases; bases with no gene match: 14. The CDR3 length is 16 residues. Germline lookup yields CDR1 SQVTM and CDR2 ANQGSEA. The CDR3 bases are TGCAGCGCCTGGCCCAGTGGCGGGAGGGTAACAGATACGCAGTATTTT. This translates into CSAWPSGGRVTDTQYF.

J is TRBJ1-2 and V is TRBV20-1; D remains ambiguous. The ends were cut back, 0 bases at V and 7 bases at J, with 6 bases in the middle. CDR1 is DFQATT, CDR2 SNEGSKA, per germline (reference sequence). CDR3 length equals 11 residues. The CDR3 coding sequence is TGCAGTGCTAGAGAGGCAGGTGGCTACACCTTC. Translation gives CSAREAGGYTF.

The CDR3: CASSARQGLDQPQHF. CDR3 coding DNA: TGCGCCAGCAGCGCTCGACAGGGTCTGGATCAGCCCCAGCATTTT. The chain combines TRBV4-1 with TRBJ1-5, with 7 bases identical to TRBD1. The ends lost 5 bases at V and 5 bases at J; junction bases unmatched: 9. This CDR3 has 15 amino acids. Germline values: CDR1 MGHRA, CDR2 YSYEKL.

This clone came up once. This rearrangement joins TRBV9 to TRBJ1-1; weak D call: TRBD1 (6 bases). V was shortened by 1 base and J by 4 bases, with 11 bases between the two germline ends. The CDR3 covers 14 residues. CDR1 and CDR2 (germline): SGDLS, YYNGEE. This chain's CDR3 is CASSVQGSGTEAFF. The CDR3 bases are TGTGCCAGCAGCGTACAGGGGAGCGGCACTGAAGCTTTCTTT. Variable domain in full (rest from reference TRBV9 and TRBJ1-1): DSGVTQTPKHLITATGQRVTLRCSPRSGDLSVYWYQQSLDQGLQFLIQYYNGEERAKGNILERFSAQQFPDLHSELNLSSLELGDSALYFCASSVQGSGTEAFFGQGTRLTVV.

There are a few counts of this clone. This chain uses TRBV6-6 with TRBJ2-1; D is possibly TRBD1 (5 bases). The length of the CDR3 is 15 residues. CDR1 MNHNY and CDR2 SVGAGI come from the germline V gene (reference sequence). V was trimmed by 0 bases and J by 5 bases, leaving 11 bases between them. The CDR3 region has the DNA TGTGCCAGCAGTTACTCAGGGGATGGGAACAATGAGCAGTTCTTC. It specifies CASSYSGDGNNEQFF.

V gene TRBV5-4 combines with J gene TRBJ2-5; 15 bases fit TRBD2. V was pared by 4 bases and J by 4 bases, with 5 bases of the junction left unmatched. The CDR3 is 16 amino acids. In germline, CDR1 is SGHNT, CDR2 YYREEE (reference sequence). CDR3 amino acids: CASSLGLAGGGETQYF. For the CDR3, the DNA is TGTGCCAGCAGCCTGGGACTAGCGGGAGGCGGAGAGACCCAGTACTTC.

CDR3 loop: CASSPQSSGYTF. The CDR3 nucleotides read TGTGCCAGCTCACCACAATCCTCGGGCTACACCTTC. The rearrangement links TRBV18 to TRBJ1-2; D is uncertain. Trimming shortened V by 1 base and J by 8 bases, and 8 bases separated the two germline ends. The CDR3 spans 12 residues. The V gene's germline CDR1 is KGHSH and CDR2 LQKENI.

The gene calls are TRBV5-6 and TRBJ2-1; possible D gene TRBD2, 6 bases. Germline values: CDR1 SGHDT, CDR2 YYEEEE. V lost 4 bases and J 3 bases, leaving 11 bases between the germline ends. The CDR3 runs 14 residues. CDR3 coding DNA: TGTGCCAGCAGCCCGGGACTCCTCTACAATGAGCAGTTCTTC. Protein product: CASSPGLLYNEQFF.